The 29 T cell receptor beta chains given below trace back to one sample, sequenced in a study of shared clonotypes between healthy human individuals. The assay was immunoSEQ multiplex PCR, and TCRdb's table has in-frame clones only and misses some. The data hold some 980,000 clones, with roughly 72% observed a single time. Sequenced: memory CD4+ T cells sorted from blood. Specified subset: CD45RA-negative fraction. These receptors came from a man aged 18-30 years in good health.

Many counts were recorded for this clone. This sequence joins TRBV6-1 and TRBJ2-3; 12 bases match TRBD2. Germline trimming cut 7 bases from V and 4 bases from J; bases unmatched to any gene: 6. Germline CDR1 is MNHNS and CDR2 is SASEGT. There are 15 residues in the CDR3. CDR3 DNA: TGTGCCAGCATTGGGGGACTAGCGGGCTCAGATACGCAGTATTTT. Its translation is CASIGGLAGSDTQYF.

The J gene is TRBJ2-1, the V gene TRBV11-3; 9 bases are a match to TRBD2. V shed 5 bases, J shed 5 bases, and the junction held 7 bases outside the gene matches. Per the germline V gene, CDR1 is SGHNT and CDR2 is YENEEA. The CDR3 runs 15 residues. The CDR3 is CASSDRLAANNEQFF. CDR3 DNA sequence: TGTGCCAGCAGCGATCGACTAGCGGCTAACAATGAGCAGTTCTTC.

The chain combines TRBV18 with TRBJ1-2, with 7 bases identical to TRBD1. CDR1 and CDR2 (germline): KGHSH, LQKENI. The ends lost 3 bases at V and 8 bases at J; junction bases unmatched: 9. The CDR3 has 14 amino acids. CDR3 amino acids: CASSPLTGERGYTF. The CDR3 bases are TGTGCCAGCTCACCCCTCACAGGGGAGCGAGGCTACACCTTC.

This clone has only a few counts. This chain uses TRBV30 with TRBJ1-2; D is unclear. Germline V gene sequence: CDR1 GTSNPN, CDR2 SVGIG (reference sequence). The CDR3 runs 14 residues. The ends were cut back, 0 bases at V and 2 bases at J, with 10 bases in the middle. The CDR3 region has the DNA TGTGCCTGGAGTGTCTCGTCGGGGAACTATGGCTACACCTTC. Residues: CAWSVSSGNYGYTF.

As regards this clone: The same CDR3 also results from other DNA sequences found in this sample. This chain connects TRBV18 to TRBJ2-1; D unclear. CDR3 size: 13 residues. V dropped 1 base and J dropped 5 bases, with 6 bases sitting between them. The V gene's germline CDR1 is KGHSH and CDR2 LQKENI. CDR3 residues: CASSPRLNNEQFF. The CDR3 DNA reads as TGTGCCAGCTCACCACGGCTCAACAATGAGCAGTTCTTC.

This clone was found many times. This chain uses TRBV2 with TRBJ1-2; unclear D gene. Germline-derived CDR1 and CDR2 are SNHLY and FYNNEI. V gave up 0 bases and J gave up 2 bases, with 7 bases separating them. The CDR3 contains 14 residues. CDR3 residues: CASSEAEGNYGYTF. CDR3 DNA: TGTGCCAGCAGTGAAGCAGAGGGAAACTATGGCTACACCTTC.

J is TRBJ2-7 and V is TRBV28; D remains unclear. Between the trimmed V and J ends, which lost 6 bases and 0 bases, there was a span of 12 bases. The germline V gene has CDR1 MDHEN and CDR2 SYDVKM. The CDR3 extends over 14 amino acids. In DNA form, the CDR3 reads TGTGCCAGCAGCCTGTCCAAGGGCTCCTACGAGCAGTACTTC. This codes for CASSLSKGSYEQYF.

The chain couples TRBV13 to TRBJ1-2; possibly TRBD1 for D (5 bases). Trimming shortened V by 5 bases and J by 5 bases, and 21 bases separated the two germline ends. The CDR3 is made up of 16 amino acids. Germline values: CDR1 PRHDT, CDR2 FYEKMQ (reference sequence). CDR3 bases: TGTGCCAGCAGCCCCCGCCAGGCAGGGAGTGGGTATGGCTACACCTTC. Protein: CASSPRQAGSGYGYTF.

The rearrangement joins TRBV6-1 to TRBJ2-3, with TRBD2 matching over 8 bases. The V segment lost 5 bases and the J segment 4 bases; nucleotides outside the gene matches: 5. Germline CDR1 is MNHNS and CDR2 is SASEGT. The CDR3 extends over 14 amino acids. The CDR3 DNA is TGTGCCAGCAGTCGGAGACTAGCGCCAGATACGCAGTATTTT. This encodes CASSRRLAPDTQYF.

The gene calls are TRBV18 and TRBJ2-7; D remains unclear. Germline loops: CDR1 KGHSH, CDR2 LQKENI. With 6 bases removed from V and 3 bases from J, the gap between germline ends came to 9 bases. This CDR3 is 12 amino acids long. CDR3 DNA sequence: TGTGCCAGCTCCGAACTCTACTACGAGCAGTACTTC. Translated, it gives CASSELYYEQYF.

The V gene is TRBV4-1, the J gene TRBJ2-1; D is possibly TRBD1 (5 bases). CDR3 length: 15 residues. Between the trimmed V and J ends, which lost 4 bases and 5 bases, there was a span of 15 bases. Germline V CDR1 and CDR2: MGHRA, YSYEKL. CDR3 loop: CASSLTPGLDNEQFF. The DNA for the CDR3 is TGCGCCAGCAGCCTGACCCCAGGGCTCGACAATGAGCAGTTCTTC.

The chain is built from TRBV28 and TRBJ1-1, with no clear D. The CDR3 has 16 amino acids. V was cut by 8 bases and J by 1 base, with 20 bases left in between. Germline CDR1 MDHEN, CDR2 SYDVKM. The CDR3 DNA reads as TGTGCCAGCTTCCCCTCGGGGAGGGAGCCGAACACTGAAGCTTTCTTT. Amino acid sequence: CASFPSGREPNTEAFF.

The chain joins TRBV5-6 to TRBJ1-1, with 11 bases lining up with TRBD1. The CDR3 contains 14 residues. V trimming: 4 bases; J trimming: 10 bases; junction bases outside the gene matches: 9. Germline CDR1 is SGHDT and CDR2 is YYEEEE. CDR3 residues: CASSPDRGPSRAFF. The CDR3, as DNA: TGTGCCAGCAGCCCGGACAGGGGGCCTTCCCGAGCTTTCTTT.

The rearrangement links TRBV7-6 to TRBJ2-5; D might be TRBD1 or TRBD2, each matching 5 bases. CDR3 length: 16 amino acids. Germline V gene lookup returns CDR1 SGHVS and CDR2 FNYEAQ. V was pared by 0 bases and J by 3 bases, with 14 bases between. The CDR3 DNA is TGTGCCAGCAGCTTAGCCCCGGTGGGGGTAGAAGAGACCCAGTACTTC. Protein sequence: CASSLAPVGVEETQYF.

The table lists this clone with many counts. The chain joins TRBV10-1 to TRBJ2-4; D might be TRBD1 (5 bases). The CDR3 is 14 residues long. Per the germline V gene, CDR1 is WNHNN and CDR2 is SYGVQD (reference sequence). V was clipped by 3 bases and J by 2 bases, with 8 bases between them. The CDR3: CASSERGPKNIQYF. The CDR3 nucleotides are TGCGCCAGCAGTGAAAGGGGCCCCAAAAACATTCAGTACTTC.

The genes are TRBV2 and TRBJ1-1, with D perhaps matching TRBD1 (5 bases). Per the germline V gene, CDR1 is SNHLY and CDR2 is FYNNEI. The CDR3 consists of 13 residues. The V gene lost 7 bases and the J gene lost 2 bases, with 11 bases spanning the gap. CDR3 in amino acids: CASTWGPNTEAFF. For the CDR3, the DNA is TGTGCCAGCACATGGGGACCCAACACTGAAGCTTTCTTT.

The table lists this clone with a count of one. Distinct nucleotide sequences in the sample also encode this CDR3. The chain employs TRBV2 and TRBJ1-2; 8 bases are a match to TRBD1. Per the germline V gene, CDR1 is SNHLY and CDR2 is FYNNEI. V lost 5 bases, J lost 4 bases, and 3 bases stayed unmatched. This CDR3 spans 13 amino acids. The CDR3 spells CASSQTGVYGYTF. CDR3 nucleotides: TGTGCCAGCAGTCAGACAGGGGTCTATGGCTACACCTTC.

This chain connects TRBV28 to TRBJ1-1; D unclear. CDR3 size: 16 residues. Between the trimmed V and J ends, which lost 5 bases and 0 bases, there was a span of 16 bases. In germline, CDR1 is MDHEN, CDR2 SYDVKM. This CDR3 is CASSKDLAVLNTEAFF. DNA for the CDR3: TGTGCCAGCAGTAAGGACCTGGCAGTCTTGAACACTGAAGCTTTCTTT.

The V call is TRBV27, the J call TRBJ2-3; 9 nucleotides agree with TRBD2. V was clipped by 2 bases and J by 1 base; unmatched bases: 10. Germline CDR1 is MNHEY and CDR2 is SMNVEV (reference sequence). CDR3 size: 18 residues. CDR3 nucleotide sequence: TGTGCCAGCAGTTTAAGGTATCGGGCTAGCGGGGGCACAGATACGCAGTATTTT. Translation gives CASSLRYRASGGTDTQYF.

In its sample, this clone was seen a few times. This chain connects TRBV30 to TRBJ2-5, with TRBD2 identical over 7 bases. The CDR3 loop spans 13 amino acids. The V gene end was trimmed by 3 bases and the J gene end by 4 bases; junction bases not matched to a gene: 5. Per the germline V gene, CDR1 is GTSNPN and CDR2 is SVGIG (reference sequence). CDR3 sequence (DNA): TGTGCCTGGAGCGGCGGGAGTGGAGAGACCCAGTACTTC. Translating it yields CAWSGGSGETQYF.

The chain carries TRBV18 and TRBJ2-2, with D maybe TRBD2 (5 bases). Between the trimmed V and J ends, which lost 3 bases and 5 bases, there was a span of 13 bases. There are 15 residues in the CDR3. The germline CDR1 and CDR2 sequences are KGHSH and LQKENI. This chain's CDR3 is CASSPLGERTGELFF. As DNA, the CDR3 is TGTGCCAGCTCACCTTTGGGAGAACGGACCGGGGAGCTGTTTTTT.

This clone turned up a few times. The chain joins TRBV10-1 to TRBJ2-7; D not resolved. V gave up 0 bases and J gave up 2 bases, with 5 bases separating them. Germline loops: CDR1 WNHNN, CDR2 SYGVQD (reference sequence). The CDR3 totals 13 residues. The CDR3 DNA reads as TGCGCCAGCAGTGAGTCGGGAACCTACGAGCAGTACTTC. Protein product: CASSESGTYEQYF.

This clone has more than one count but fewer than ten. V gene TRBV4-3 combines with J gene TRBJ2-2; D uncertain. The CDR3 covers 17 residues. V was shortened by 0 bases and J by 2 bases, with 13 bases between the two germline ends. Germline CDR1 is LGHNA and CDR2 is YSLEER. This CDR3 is CASSQEGSARNTGELFF. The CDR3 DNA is TGCGCCAGCAGCCAAGAGGGGTCGGCGCGCAACACCGGGGAGCTGTTTTTT.

As DNA, the CDR3 is TGTGCCAGTAGTATAGATATCGGGACTGGAGCCAAAAACATTCAGTACTTC. Protein: CASSIDIGTGAKNIQYF. The chain couples TRBV19 to TRBJ2-4; D is perhaps TRBD2 (6 bases). CDR3 length: 17 amino acids. Germline V lookup: CDR1 LNHDA, CDR2 SQIVND (reference sequence). Trimming removed 0 bases at V and 0 bases at J, with 12 bases between.

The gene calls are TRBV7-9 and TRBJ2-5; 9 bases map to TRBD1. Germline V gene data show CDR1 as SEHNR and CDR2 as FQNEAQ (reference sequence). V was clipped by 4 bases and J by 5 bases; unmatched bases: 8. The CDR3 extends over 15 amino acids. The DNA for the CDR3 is TGTGCCAGCAGCTGGGGGCGGACAGGGGTCGAGACCCAGTACTTC. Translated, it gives CASSWGRTGVETQYF.

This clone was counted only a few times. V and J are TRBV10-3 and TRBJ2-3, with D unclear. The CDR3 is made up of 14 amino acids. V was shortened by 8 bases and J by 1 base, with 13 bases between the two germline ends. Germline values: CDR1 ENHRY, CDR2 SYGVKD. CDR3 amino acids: CAIGSVTGTDTQYF. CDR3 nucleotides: TGTGCCATCGGCAGCGTTACCGGCACAGATACGCAGTATTTT.

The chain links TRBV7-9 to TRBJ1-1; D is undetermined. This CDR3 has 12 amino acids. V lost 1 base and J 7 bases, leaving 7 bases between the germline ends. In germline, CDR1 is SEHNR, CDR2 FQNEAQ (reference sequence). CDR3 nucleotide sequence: TGTGCCAGCAGCTTAGATGGCGGTGAAGCTTTCTTT. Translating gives CASSLDGGEAFF.

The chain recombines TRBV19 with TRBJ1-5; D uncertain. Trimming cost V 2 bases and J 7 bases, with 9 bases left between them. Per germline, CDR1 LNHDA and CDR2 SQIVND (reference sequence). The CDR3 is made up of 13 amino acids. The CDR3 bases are TGTGCCAGTAGTATAAGGGATGTACAGCCCCAGCATTTT. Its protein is CASSIRDVQPQHF.

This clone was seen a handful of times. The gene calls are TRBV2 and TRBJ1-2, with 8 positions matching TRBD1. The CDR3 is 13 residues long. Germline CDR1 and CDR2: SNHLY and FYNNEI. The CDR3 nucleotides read TGTGCTACTAGGACAGGGTTTGTGAGTGGCTACACCTTC. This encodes CATRTGFVSGYTF.